What follows are 29 T cell receptor beta chains derived from one specimen sequenced in a study of T-cell reconstitution after alpha-beta-depleted transplantation in children. The TCRbeta library incorporated unique molecular identifiers. Via MiXCR, TCRdb re-called the PCR reads, giving one row per CDR3 protein. This sample has about 78,000 distinct CDR3 sequences, with around 14% found just once. Source: PBMCs, mostly from graft donor cells, taken 180 days after TCRalphabeta/CD19-depleted stem cell transplant. The receptors come from a male patient between 2 and 9 years old who had a stem cell transplant for acute lymphoblastic leukemia, so the T cells may come from the graft donor.

The chain employs TRBV20-1 and TRBJ1-1; no definite D call. The CDR3 extends over 11 amino acids. V was shortened by 6 bases and J by 4 bases, with 9 bases between the two germline ends. CDR1 and CDR2 (germline): DFQATT, SNEGSKA (reference sequence). Here the CDR3 reads CSARTATEAFF. Here the CDR3 DNA reads TGCAGTGCCCGGACCGCCACTGAAGCTTTCTTT.

This clonotype showed up just a few times. V and J are TRBV5-1 and TRBJ2-5; a weak D match, TRBD2 (7 bases). Germline CDR1 SGHRS, CDR2 YFSETQ. The CDR3 loop spans 14 amino acids. The V gene lost 1 base and the J gene lost 4 bases, with 11 bases spanning the gap. The CDR3 DNA is TGCGCCAGCAGCTTGAGGGGGGGGCGAGAGACCCAGTACTTC. Its protein product is CASSLRGGRETQYF.

The gene calls are TRBV12-3 or TRBV12-4 and TRBJ1-5, with no clear D. V lost 1 base to trimming and J lost 4 bases, with 8 bases between them. CDR3 length: 14 amino acids. The CDR3 loop is CASSLGVGNQPQHF. In DNA form, the CDR3 reads TGTGCCAGCAGTTTAGGGGTAGGAAATCAGCCCCAGCATTTT.

The J gene is TRBJ2-1, the V gene TRBV28; D uncertain. Germline CDR1 reads MDHEN; CDR2 reads SYDVKM. The CDR3 has 10 amino acids. The V end was cut by 10 bases, the J end by 9 bases, with 10 bases between. The CDR3 sequence: CATVTVEQFF. CDR3 DNA: TGTGCCACCGTGACTGTTGAGCAGTTCTTC.

The chain couples TRBV4-2 to TRBJ2-1; D not certain. Trimming left V 0 bases short and J 0 bases short, with 18 bases between. Looked up from germline, CDR1 is LGHNA and CDR2 is YNFKEQ. There are 19 residues in the CDR3. CDR3 DNA sequence: TGTGCCAGCAGCCAAGAATTAGTAGGTTCATCGAGCTCCTACAATGAGCAGTTCTTC. Its protein is CASSQELVGSSSSYNEQFF.

The chain joins TRBV12-3 or TRBV12-4 to TRBJ2-1; maybe TRBD2 (6 bases). This CDR3 is built from 14 residues. Trimming took 1 base from V and 7 from J, leaving 11 bases between them. CDR3 region: CASSLGTSSNEQFF. CDR3 bases: TGTGCCAGCAGTTTAGGCACTAGCTCTAATGAGCAGTTCTTC.

The genes are TRBV20-1 and TRBJ1-5, with 7 bases matching TRBD1. This CDR3 is built from 16 residues. Losses at the gene ends were 5 bases for V and 2 bases for J; bases not matched to a gene: 12. The germline V gene encodes CDR1 DFQATT and CDR2 SNEGSKA (reference sequence). The CDR3 is CSAPGPSTGRNQPQHF. CDR3 in DNA: TGCAGTGCTCCCGGTCCCTCGACAGGGCGCAATCAGCCCCAGCATTTT.

This clonotype was counted a single time. The V and J genes are TRBV7-9 and TRBJ2-2, with a weak D call TRBD2 (5 bases). Trimming cost V 5 bases and J 4 bases, with 20 bases left between them. The germline gives CDR1 SEHNR, CDR2 FQNEAQ (reference sequence). CDR3 length: 17 amino acids. CDR3 in DNA: TGTGCCAGCAGCACAGCGGCGAGGCCCTTAGGCACCGGGGAGCTGTTTTTT. This gives the protein CASSTAARPLGTGELFF.

This clonotype appeared a few times. This chain connects TRBV28 to TRBJ2-7; perhaps TRBD1 as D (6 bases). This CDR3 has 14 amino acids. CDR1 is MDHEN and CDR2 is SYDVKM in the germline V gene. Trimming took 10 bases from V and 1 from J, leaving 17 bases between them. CDR3 nucleotides: TGTGCCACCCGACAGGCCAGATTTTCCTACGAGCAGTACTTC. It codes for CATRQARFSYEQYF. Full variable domain (remainder filled in from reference TRBV28 and TRBJ2-7): DVKVTQSSRYLVKRTGEKVFLECVQDMDHENMFWYRQDPGLGLRLIYFSYDVKMKEKGDIPEGYSVSREKKERFSLILESASTNQTSMYLCATRQARFSYEQYFGPGTRLTVT.

This chain joins TRBV5-1 and TRBJ2-3, with D perhaps matching TRBD2 (5 bases). The V end was cut by 3 bases, the J end by 5 bases, with 7 bases between. Germline V gene data show CDR1 as SGHRS and CDR2 as YFSETQ. This CDR3 comprises 12 residues. As DNA, the CDR3 is TGCGCCAGCAGCTGGCGGGTAGATACGCAGTATTTT. Translating it yields CASSWRVDTQYF.

The V gene is TRBV5-6, the J gene TRBJ2-7, with 11 bases aligning to TRBD2. Losses at the gene ends were 2 bases for V and 6 bases for J; bases not matched to a gene: 4. The CDR3 runs 14 residues. Germline V gene lookup returns CDR1 SGHDT and CDR2 YYEEEE. The DNA for the CDR3 is TGTGCCAGCAGCTTTAGCGGGAGGGGAAGCGAGCAGTACTTC. Protein sequence: CASSFSGRGSEQYF.

V and J are TRBV5-5 and TRBJ2-2; TRBD1 might be the D (6 bases). Trimming shortened V by 1 base and J by 5 bases, and 12 bases separated the two germline ends. Germline V gene data show CDR1 as SGHKS and CDR2 as YYEKEE (reference sequence). The CDR3 runs 15 residues. CDR3 protein: CASSLQGHLTGELFF. The CDR3 nucleotides are TGTGCCAGCAGCTTGCAGGGACACCTTACCGGGGAGCTGTTTTTT. Together with reference TRBV5-5 and TRBJ2-2, the CDR3 gives the full variable domain: DAGVTQSPTHLIKTRGQQVTLRCSPISGHKSVSWYQQVLGQGPQFIFQYYEKEERGRGNFPDRFSARQFPNYSSELNVNALLLGDSALYLCASSLQGHLTGELFFGEGSRLTVL.

A word on this clonotype: It may be a read error: a sequence one base away is much more abundant. In this CDR3 the conserved last residue, phenylalanine or tryptophan, is missing, so a read error is likely. This chain uses TRBV12-3 or TRBV12-4 with TRBJ2-2; D unclear. The CDR3 is made up of 15 amino acids. Trimming cost V 2 bases and J 3 bases, with 10 bases left between them. The CDR3 DNA is TGTGCCAGCAGTTTAAGGATGGCAGACACCGGGGAGCTGTTTTTA. Its translation: CASSLRMADTGELFL.

The CDR3: CASSHRTGYEQYF. The CDR3 bases are TGTGCCAGCAGCCACAGGACGGGTTACGAGCAGTACTTC. The genes are TRBV4-2 and TRBJ2-7, with unresolved D. This CDR3 has 13 residues. Between the trimmed V and J ends, which lost 3 bases and 4 bases, there was a span of 10 bases. CDR1 LGHNA and CDR2 YNFKEQ come from the germline V gene.

V is TRBV6-5 and J is TRBJ1-2; D unresolved. Trimming stripped 2 bases from V and 4 bases from J, with 23 bases between. Germline loops: CDR1 MNHEY, CDR2 SVGAGI. This CDR3 is built from 18 residues. CDR3 nucleotide sequence: TGTGCCAGCAGTTACCACCACCCCCAATCTTCTTCAGGCTATGGCTACACCTTC. Its protein is CASSYHHPQSSSGYGYTF.

Many counts were recorded for this clonotype. The DNA of the CDR3 is TGCGCCAGCAGCCCCAGACTAGTACCCGGGGAGCTGTTTTTT. Its protein product is CASSPRLVPGELFF. This chain connects TRBV5-1 to TRBJ2-2, with D maybe TRBD2 (6 bases). With 4 bases removed from V and 6 bases from J, the gap between germline ends came to 13 bases. The germline V gene has CDR1 SGHRS and CDR2 YFSETQ. The CDR3 is 14 residues long.

The chain uses TRBV5-6 and TRBJ1-5; D call uncertain. Trimming removed 0 bases from V and 4 bases from J, with 5 bases in between. The length of the CDR3 is 13 residues. The germline CDR1 and CDR2 sequences are SGHDT and YYEEEE. The CDR3 protein is CASSLAKNQPQHF. For the CDR3, the DNA is TGTGCCAGCAGCTTGGCGAAGAATCAGCCCCAGCATTTT. Looking up the rest from reference TRBV5-6 and TRBJ1-5 gives the full variable domain: DAGVTQSPTHLIKTRGQQVTLRCSPKSGHDTVSWYQQALGQGPQFIFQYYEEEERQRGNFPDRFSGHQFPNYSSELNVNALLLGDSALYLCASSLAKNQPQHFGDGTRLSIL.

The gene calls are TRBV3-1 and TRBJ2-1; D unresolved. Trimming stripped 11 bases from V and 0 bases from J, with 17 bases between. Germline CDR1 is LGHDT and CDR2 is YNNKEL (reference sequence). There are 15 residues in the CDR3. For the CDR3, the DNA is TGTGCCTCCAGCCCCTCTCCAGACTCCTACAATGAGCAGTTCTTC. Its protein is CASSPSPDSYNEQFF.

The chain combines TRBV27 with TRBJ1-5; tentatively, D is TRBD1 (6 bases). The V gene's germline CDR1 is MNHEY and CDR2 SMNVEV (reference sequence). The germline V and J ends were trimmed by 0 bases and 6 bases, with 12 bases remaining between them. The CDR3 contains 15 residues. The CDR3 DNA is TGTGCCAGCAGTTTATCGCAGGGGCACGGTCAGCCCCAGCATTTT. Residues: CASSLSQGHGQPQHF.

This clonotype was detected many times. The chain joins TRBV5-6 to TRBJ1-5, with a weak D call TRBD1 (5 bases). The germline CDR1 and CDR2 sequences are SGHDT and YYEEEE. Trimming pared 0 bases from V and 3 bases from J, leaving 10 bases between. CDR3 length equals 15 residues. CDR3 bases: TGTGCCAGCAGCTTGGCGGGACTCTTCAATCAGCCCCAGCATTTT. This codes for CASSLAGLFNQPQHF. Full variable domain (outside the CDR3, taken from reference TRBV5-6 and TRBJ1-5): DAGVTQSPTHLIKTRGQQVTLRCSPKSGHDTVSWYQQALGQGPQFIFQYYEEEERQRGNFPDRFSGHQFPNYSSELNVNALLLGDSALYLCASSLAGLFNQPQHFGDGTRLSIL.

This clonotype was counted at least ten times. The chain combines TRBV12-3 or TRBV12-4 with TRBJ1-1; tentative D call: TRBD1 (5 bases). Trimming removed 8 bases at V and 5 bases at J, with 15 bases between. CDR3 length: 13 amino acids. In DNA form, the CDR3 reads TGTGCCAGCTCTCTACGGGGGGGAACTGAAGCTTTCTTT. Amino acid sequence: CASSLRGGTEAFF.

The V gene is TRBV2, the J gene TRBJ1-5, with D possibly matching TRBD1 (6 bases). Germline V gives CDR1 SNHLY, CDR2 FYNNEI. The CDR3 is 17 residues long. The germline V and J ends were trimmed by 4 bases and 2 bases, with 18 bases remaining between them. CDR3 in DNA: TGTGCCAGCAGTGGGAACACAGGGTATAGGGGCAATCAGCCCCAGCATTTT. It is translated as CASSGNTGYRGNQPQHF.

There are many counts of this clonotype. This rearrangement joins TRBV9 to TRBJ2-1; TRBD2 agrees at 15 bases. The germline V gene encodes CDR1 SGDLS and CDR2 YYNGEE. With 5 bases clipped from V and 2 bases from J, the junction kept 8 bases outside the gene matches. The CDR3 runs 18 residues. CDR3 DNA sequence: TGTGCCAGCAGTGCGGGACTAGCGGGAGGAGGAACCTACAATGAGCAGTTCTTC. Amino acids: CASSAGLAGGGTYNEQFF.

The DNA of the CDR3 is TGTGCCTGGAGTAACACTGAAGCTTTCTTT. This translates into CAWSNTEAFF. This chain connects TRBV30 to TRBJ1-1; D unresolved. The germline CDR1 and CDR2 sequences are GTSNPN and SVGIG (reference sequence). The CDR3 is 10 residues long. The V gene lost 2 bases and the J gene lost 2 bases, with 0 bases spanning the gap.

This clonotype was recorded a few times. The genes are TRBV7-3 and TRBJ2-5; D is possibly TRBD1 (6 bases). Germline V gene sequence: CDR1 SGHTA, CDR2 FQGTGA. Trimming cost V 5 bases and J 5 bases, with 15 bases left between them. The CDR3 runs 14 residues. CDR3 nucleotides: TGTGCCAGCAGCCCGCCGGGCAGGGGCGAGACCCAGTACTTC. Residues: CASSPPGRGETQYF.

CDR3 residues: CASSLGGAHKSSYNEQFF. The CDR3 DNA sequence: TGCGCCAGCAGCTTGGGAGGGGCCCACAAAAGCTCCTACAATGAGCAGTTCTTC. This chain uses TRBV5-1 with TRBJ2-1; D assignment may be TRBD1 or TRBD2 (5 bases each). Germline V gene sequence: CDR1 SGHRS, CDR2 YFSETQ. Trimming took 0 bases from V and 0 from J, leaving 16 bases between them. The CDR3 totals 18 residues.

This clonotype was counted between two and nine times. The chain combines TRBV27 with TRBJ1-3; possible D gene TRBD1, 5 bases. The CDR3 extends over 13 amino acids. V was clipped by 4 bases and J by 5 bases, with 9 bases between them. Germline CDR1 is MNHEY and CDR2 is SMNVEV (reference sequence). The CDR3 nucleotides are TGTGCCAGCAGTTCCGGACAAAGAAACACCATATATTTT. It encodes CASSSGQRNTIYF.

V and J are TRBV29-1 and TRBJ2-7; maybe TRBD1 (5 bases). V shed 5 bases and J shed 0 bases, with 14 bases lying between them. The CDR3 consists of 14 residues. Germline V CDR1 and CDR2: SQVTM, ANQGSEA. The CDR3 DNA follows: TGCAGCGTTCGCGACAGTGGGATCTCCTACGAGCAGTACTTC. It codes for CSVRDSGISYEQYF.

This clonotype was recorded at least ten times. The chain has TRBV5-4 and TRBJ2-1; the D call may be TRBD1 or TRBD2 (6 bases each). The CDR3 is made up of 11 amino acids. Trimming shortened V by 6 bases and J by 14 bases, and 15 bases separated the two germline ends. Germline loops: CDR1 SGHNT, CDR2 YYREEE (reference sequence). CDR3 sequence: CASTWGAREFF. As DNA, the CDR3 is TGTGCCAGCACCTGGGGGGCAAGAGAGTTCTTC.